This T cell receptor beta chain is from a study of T cell clonotyping in hematopoietic cell transplantation. Overall study context: Pretransplant recipient samples were taken after cytoreduction.

Study-level results: Graft donor and pretransplant recipient Inverse Simpson Index values predicted broader posttransplant TCR diversity. At the given depth, recipient repertoires were over 95% de novo clonotypes. Pathologically expanded recipient clonotypes increased progressively from day 30 to day 180 as diversity fell.

As to this clone: Its antigen is not known.

The CDR3 runs to 13 residues. V shed 8 bases and J shed 7 bases, with 17 bases lying between them. CDR1 is LNHDA and CDR2 is SQIVND in the germline V gene (reference sequence). Time point denoted: recipient sample about 28 days before transplant, after cytoreduction. TCRdb's copy holds only in-frame clones and misses some; the assay was immunoSEQ multiplex PCR. The data hold tens of thousands of clones, with less than 96% observed a single time. The sample was peripheral blood mononuclear cells, taken before stem cell transplant. The TCR was taken from a woman aged 45-65 years with acute myeloid leukemia. Some clones in this sample may be carry-over from other donors' samples. This rearrangement joins TRBV19 to TRBJ1-1; D remains ambiguous. The CDR3 sequence is CASHQRSRSEAFF. As DNA, the CDR3 is TGTGCCAGTCACCAGCGTTCTCGAAGTGAAGCTTTCTTT. Variable domain in full (rest from reference TRBV19 and TRBJ1-1): DGGITQSPKYLFRKEGQNVTLSCEQNLNHDAMYWYRQDPGQGLRLIYYSQIVNDFQKGDIAEGYSVSREKKESFPLTVTSAQKNPTAFYLCASHQRSRSEAFFGQGTRLTVV.